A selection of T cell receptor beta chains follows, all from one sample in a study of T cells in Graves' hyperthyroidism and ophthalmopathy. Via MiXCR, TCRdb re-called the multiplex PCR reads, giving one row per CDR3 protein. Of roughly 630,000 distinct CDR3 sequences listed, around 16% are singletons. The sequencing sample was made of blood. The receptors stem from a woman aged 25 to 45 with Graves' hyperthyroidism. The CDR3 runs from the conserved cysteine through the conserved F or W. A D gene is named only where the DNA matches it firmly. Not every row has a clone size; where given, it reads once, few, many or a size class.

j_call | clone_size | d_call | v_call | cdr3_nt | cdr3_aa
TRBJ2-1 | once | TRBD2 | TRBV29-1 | TGCAGCGTTTCCGGGACTAGCGGGAGTTATGAGCAGTTCTTC | CSVSGTSGSYEQFF
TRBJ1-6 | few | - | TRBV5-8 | TGTGCCAGCAGCTTGCAACAGGGCGATTCACCCCTCCACTTT | CASSLQQGDSPLHF
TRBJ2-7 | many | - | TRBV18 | TGTGCCAGCTCACCCGGGACGCAGACTTCCTACGAGCAGTACTTC | CASSPGTQTSYEQYF
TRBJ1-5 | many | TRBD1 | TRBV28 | TGTGCCAGCAGATTGGGACAGCCCGGTTGGAATCAGCCCCAGCATTTT | CASRLGQPGWNQPQHF
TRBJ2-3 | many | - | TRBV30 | TGTGCCTGGAGTACCCAGGGCACAGATACGCAGTATTTT | CAWSTQGTDTQYF
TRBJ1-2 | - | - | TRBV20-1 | TGCAGTGCTCCCCTCGAACTGGAAATGGGCTATGGCTACACCTTC | CSAPLELEMGYGYTF
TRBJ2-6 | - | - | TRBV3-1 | TGTGCCAGCAGCGACCCCCGGCCCTCTGGGGCCAACGTCCTGACTTTC | CASSDPRPSGANVLTF
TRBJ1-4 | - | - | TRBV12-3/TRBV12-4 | TGTGCCAGCAGTCCCGGGACACCCTACGAAAAACTGTTTTTT | CASSPGTPYEKLFF
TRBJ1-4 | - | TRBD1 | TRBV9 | TGTGCCAGCAGCGGGACAGGGGGCGGCGGTGAAAAACTGTTTTTT | CASSGTGGGGEKLFF
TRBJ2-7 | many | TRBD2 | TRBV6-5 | TGTGCCAGCAGCTTACTAGCGTTCCCCTACGAGCAGTACTTC | CASSLLAFPYEQYF
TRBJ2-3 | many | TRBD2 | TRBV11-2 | TGTGCCAGCAGCTTAATTCTAGCGGACACAGATACGCAGTATTTT | CASSLILADTDTQYF
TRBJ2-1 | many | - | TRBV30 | TGTGCCTGGAGTGCCGAGAATGAGCAGTTCTTC | CAWSAENEQFF
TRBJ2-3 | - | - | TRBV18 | TGTGCCAGCTCACAGCCTCCAGGGGCCTTTGGATACACAGATACGCAGTATTTT | CASSQPPGAFGYTDTQYF
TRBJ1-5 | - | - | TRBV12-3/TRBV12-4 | TGTGCCAGCAGTTGGTCGGTCAACCAGCCCCAGCATTTT | CASSWSVNQPQHF
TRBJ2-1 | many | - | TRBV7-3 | TGTGCCAGCAGCTCCCAGATAGCGGAACCTTACAATGAGCAGTTCTTC | CASSSQIAEPYNEQFF
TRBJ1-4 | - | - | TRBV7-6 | TGTGCCAGCAGCTTAGATTATGGCCAGGGGGAAAAACTGTTTTTT | CASSLDYGQGEKLFF
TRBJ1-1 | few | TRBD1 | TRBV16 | TGTGCCAGCAGCCAATCGGCTCAGGGGGCCCCTGAAGCTTTCTTT | CASSQSAQGAPEAFF
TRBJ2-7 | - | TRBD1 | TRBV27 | TGTGCCAGCAGTCCAGGGGGCAAACGGGAGCAGTACTTC | CASSPGGKREQYF
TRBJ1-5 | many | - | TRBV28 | TGTGCCAGCAGTTTAAGGGTCATGGGGGGTTTCGGCAATCAGCCCCAGCATTTT | CASSLRVMGGFGNQPQHF
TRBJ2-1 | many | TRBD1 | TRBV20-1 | TGCAGTGCCGACAGGGAAGAAGGGAATGAGCAGTTCTTC | CSADREEGNEQFF
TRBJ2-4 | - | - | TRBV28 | TGTGCCAGCACCCAGAGTCTGGTACAGGGTGTGAACATTCAGTACTTC | CASTQSLVQGVNIQYF
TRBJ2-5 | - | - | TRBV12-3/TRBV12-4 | TGTGCCAGCAGTAAAGGCGTCTCACAGGGGACCCAGTACTTC | CASSKGVSQGTQYF
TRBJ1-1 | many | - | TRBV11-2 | TGTGCCAGCAGCTATAGCTCTTTCTCGAACACTGAAGCTTTCTTT | CASSYSSFSNTEAFF
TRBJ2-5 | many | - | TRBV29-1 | TGCAGCGTTGACTTCCTAGGGGGCGGACTAGGGGACCGCGTGGAGACCCAGTACTTC | CSVDFLGGGLGDRVETQYF
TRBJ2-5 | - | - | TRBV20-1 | TGCAGTGTTATAGGGGGGGCGGGCCAAGAGACCCAGTACTTC | CSVIGGAGQETQYF
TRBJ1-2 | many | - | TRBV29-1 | TGCAGCGTTGAAGATCGCCGGAACTATGGCTACACCTTC | CSVEDRRNYGYTF
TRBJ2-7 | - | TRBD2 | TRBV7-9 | TGTGCCAGCAGCTCCAGACTAGCGGAAATCGAGCAGTACTTC | CASSSRLAEIEQYF
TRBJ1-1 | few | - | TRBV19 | TGTGCCAGTAGTATCCCCACGGTCGGGGCAAAAGCTTTCTTT | CASSIPTVGAKAFF
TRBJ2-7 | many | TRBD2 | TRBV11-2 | TGTGCCAGCAGCTTACGTGTCAGCTCCGGGACTAGGGCTGGGGGGCAGTACTTC | CASSLRVSSGTRAGGQYF
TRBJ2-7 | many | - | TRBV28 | TGTGCCAGCACCCAAGATGTTGTGGAGGCCTACGAGCAGTACTTC | CASTQDVVEAYEQYF
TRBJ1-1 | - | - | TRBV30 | TGTGCCTGGGCCTCGGGCCTAGAGGGTGAAGCTTTCTTT | CAWASGLEGEAFF
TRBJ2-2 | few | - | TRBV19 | TGTGCCAGTAGTACCCGAGGCGGCGGGGAGCTGTTTTTT | CASSTRGGGELFF
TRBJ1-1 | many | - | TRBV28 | TGTGCCAGCAGTTTAGGTCCTGAAGCTTTCTTT | CASSLGPEAFF
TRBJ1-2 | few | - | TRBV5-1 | TGCGCCAGCAGCCCGGGACACGAAGAGGCTGGCTACACCTTC | CASSPGHEEAGYTF
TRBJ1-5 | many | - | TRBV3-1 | TGTGCCAGCAGTCGACAGGTGGGGGTCAATCAGCCCCAGCATTTT | CASSRQVGVNQPQHF
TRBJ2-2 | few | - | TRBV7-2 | TGTGCCAGCAGTTCGCTCTCGACGGCCTCCACCGGGGAGCTGTTTTTT | CASSSLSTASTGELFF
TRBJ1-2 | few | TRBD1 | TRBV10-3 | TGTGCCATCAGCCCAACGACAGGGAGCGATGGCTACACCTTC | CAISPTTGSDGYTF
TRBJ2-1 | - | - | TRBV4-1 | TGCGCCAGCAGCCAAGAAGGGCTCGAGCAGTTCTTC | CASSQEGLEQFF
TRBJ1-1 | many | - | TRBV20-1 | TGCAGTGCCCCGGCAATGAACACTGAAGCTTTCTTT | CSAPAMNTEAFF
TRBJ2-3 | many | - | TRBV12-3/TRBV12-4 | TGTGCCAGCAGTTCGGATTGGGCCACAGATACGCAGTATTTT | CASSSDWATDTQYF
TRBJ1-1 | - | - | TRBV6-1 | TGTGCCATCAGTGAGCCTCACGAGGGGAACACTGAAGCTTTCTTT | CAISEPHEGNTEAFF
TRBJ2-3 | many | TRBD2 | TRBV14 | TGTGCCAGCAGCCATGTCCTTGGTAGCGGGGACACAGATACGCAGTATTTT | CASSHVLGSGDTDTQYF
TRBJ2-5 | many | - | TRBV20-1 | TGCAGTGCTAGAGAGCGGGACAGTGAAGAGACCCAGTACTTC | CSARERDSEETQYF
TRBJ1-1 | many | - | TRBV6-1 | TGTGCCAGCAGTGAAGCTTTCCGTCCGGGCGGCACTGAAGCTTTCTTT | CASSEAFRPGGTEAFF
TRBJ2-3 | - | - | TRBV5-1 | TGCGCCAGCAGCTATTTCAGGGCTTCAGATACGCAGTATTTT | CASSYFRASDTQYF
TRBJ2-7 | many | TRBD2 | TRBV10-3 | TGTGCCATCAGTGAGGGTCTAGCGGGAACCTACGAGCAGTACTTC | CAISEGLAGTYEQYF